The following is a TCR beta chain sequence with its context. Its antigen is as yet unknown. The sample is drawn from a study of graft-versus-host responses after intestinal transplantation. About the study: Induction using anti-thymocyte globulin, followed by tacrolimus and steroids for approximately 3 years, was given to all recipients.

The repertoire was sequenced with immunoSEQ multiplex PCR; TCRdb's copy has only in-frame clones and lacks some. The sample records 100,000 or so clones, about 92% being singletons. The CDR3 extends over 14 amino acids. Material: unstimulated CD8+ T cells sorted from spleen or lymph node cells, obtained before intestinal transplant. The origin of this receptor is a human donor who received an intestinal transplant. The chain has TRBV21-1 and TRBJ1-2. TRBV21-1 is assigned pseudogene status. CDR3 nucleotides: TGTGCCAGCAGCAACGACCGGGCTAACTATGGCTACACCTTC. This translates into CASSNDRANYGYTF.